This T cell receptor beta chain was obtained from a study of T cell repertoires in cytomegalovirus infection. Across the whole study: CMV epitopes used comprised recently identified HLA-C-restricted ones and well-studied HLA-B-restricted ones. The public TCR beta signatures pointed to both CMV infection and matching HLA type. The study, taken as a whole, reports: The cumulative frequency of public TCR beta families distinguished individuals who carried CMV together with the relevant HLA.

As to this clonotype: Its antigen remains unknown.

MiXCR, applied by TCRdb to the reads, yields one record per CDR3 protein. The data show about 740,000 distinct CDR3 sequences, 30% to 40% seen once. Per the germline V gene, CDR1 is SGHTA and CDR2 is FQGNSA. V was pared by 6 bases and J by 7 bases, with 12 bases between. CDR3 length: 13 residues. The sequence was collected from a human donor in good health (CMV status not recorded). Some clones in this sample may be carry-over from other donors' samples. This sample comprised cultured PBMCs, obtained from culture after CMV antigen stimulation. The rearrangement links TRBV7-2 to TRBJ2-2, with D maybe TRBD2 (5 bases). CDR3 DNA: TGTGCCAGCAGATTCGGGGTTGACGGGGAGCTGTTTTTT. Its translation is CASRFGVDGELFF.